One sample yielded the 20 T cell receptor beta chains listed below, sequenced in a study of T cells expressing NK-cell markers. After re-calling the 5' RACE reads, TCRdb lists one entry per CDR3 protein, DNA absent. This sample's table has roughly 390,000 distinct CDR3 sequences. The sequenced material came from blood T cells: a sorted CD56 or NKG2C T cell subset, CD4+ or CD8+ T cells, or bulk PBMC T cells (not recorded which). The receptors here all came from a man between 18 and 69 years old in good health.

The chain employs TRBV24-1 and TRBJ2-1; TCRdb gives TRBD2 as the D gene, but with no DNA this cannot be confirmed. CDR1 is KGHDR and CDR2 is SFDVKD in the germline V gene. The length of the CDR3 is 14 residues. CDR3: CATSSRGRKNEQFF.

This chain uses TRBV5-1 with TRBJ2-7. Germline V gives CDR1 SGHRS, CDR2 YFSETQ. The CDR3 has 14 amino acids. This CDR3 is CASSLERITYEQYF.

This chain joins TRBV7-9 and TRBJ2-7; with no DNA, the TCRdb D assignment of TRBD1 cannot be verified. The V gene's germline CDR1 is SEHNR and CDR2 FQNEAQ (reference sequence). The CDR3 loop spans 15 amino acids. The CDR3 sequence is CASSPIQDRVYEQYF.

This rearrangement joins TRBV2 to TRBJ2-7. The length of the CDR3 is 13 residues. Germline CDR1 reads SNHLY; CDR2 reads FYNNEI. CDR3 region: CASSEVRIYEQYF.

The rearrangement uses TRBV15 and TRBJ2-2; the TRBD1 assignment by TCRdb is unverifiable without DNA. Germline CDR1 and CDR2: LNHNV and YYDKDF (reference sequence). The CDR3 runs 16 residues. The CDR3 spells CATSRVWTPGTGELFF.

The chain combines TRBV20-1 with TRBJ2-1. This CDR3 has 14 residues. Germline-derived CDR1 and CDR2 are DFQATT and SNEGSKA (reference sequence). CDR3 protein: CSARAPGRYNEQFF.

V and J are TRBV2 and TRBJ2-5; the TCRdb call, TRBD1, lacks DNA for checking. The germline gives CDR1 SNHLY, CDR2 FYNNEI. This CDR3 spans 14 amino acids. The CDR3 region is CASNSDRGAETQYF.

The J gene is TRBJ2-7, the V gene TRBV27; with no DNA, the TCRdb D assignment of TRBD1 cannot be verified. The germline CDR1 and CDR2 sequences are MNHEY and SMNVEV (reference sequence). The CDR3 loop spans 15 amino acids. CDR3 sequence reads: CASSSGGTGDYEQYF.

The CDR3 protein is CASSPQGRVWQYF. The chain employs TRBV3-1 and TRBJ2-7; TCRdb lists TRBD1, though no DNA is available to test this call. CDR3 length equals 13 residues. CDR1 LGHDT and CDR2 YNNKEL come from the germline V gene (reference sequence).

The J gene is TRBJ2-7, the V gene TRBV5-6; TCRdb's D gene call, TRBD1, goes unchecked for lack of DNA. Germline CDR1 is SGHDT and CDR2 is YYEEEE. CDR3 length: 16 residues. This chain's CDR3 is CASSLVGQGASYEQYF. The full variable domain, completed using reference TRBV5-6 and TRBJ2-7, is DAGVTQSPTHLIKTRGQQVTLRCSPKSGHDTVSWYQQALGQGPQFIFQYYEEEERQRGNFPDRFSGHQFPNYSSELNVNALLLGDSALYLCASSLVGQGASYEQYFGPGTRLTVT.

The J gene is TRBJ1-1, the V gene TRBV20-1. This CDR3 is built from 14 residues. CDR1 DFQATT and CDR2 SNEGSKA come from the germline V gene (reference sequence). The CDR3: CSARIPDKRTEAFF.

This chain uses TRBV11-3 with TRBJ2-1; TCRdb names TRBD2, which stays unverified in the absence of DNA. Germline V lookup: CDR1 SGHNT, CDR2 YENEEA. The CDR3 contains 15 residues. The CDR3 reads CASSKRTSGGHEQFF.

J is TRBJ1-1 and V is TRBV7-3. CDR1 SGHTA and CDR2 FQGTGA come from the germline V gene. The CDR3 spans 13 residues. The chain's CDR3 is CASSSSPNTEAFF.

The chain uses TRBV7-8 and TRBJ2-1; TCRdb proposes TRBD1, but this gene call is untestable without DNA. Germline V gene sequence: CDR1 SGHVS, CDR2 FQNEAQ. The CDR3 contains 15 residues. The CDR3 protein is CASSPGSQSYNEQFF.

The V call is TRBV7-2, the J call TRBJ2-7; TCRdb's D call of TRBD2 is untestable without DNA. The CDR3 runs 15 residues. Germline CDR1 and CDR2: SGHTA and FQGNSA. The CDR3 region is CASSLGRGAGYEQYF.

This chain uses TRBV2 with TRBJ2-7. CDR1 is SNHLY and CDR2 is FYNNEI in the germline V gene. This CDR3 is 13 amino acids long. CDR3 sequence: CASSSSLPYEQYF.

The chain uses TRBV5-1 and TRBJ1-1; the TCRdb call, TRBD1, lacks DNA for checking. This CDR3 is built from 16 residues. Germline V gene data show CDR1 as SGHRS and CDR2 as YFSETQ. The CDR3 sequence is CASSFTLARQGNEAFF.

The chain has TRBV7-2 and TRBJ2-2; lacking DNA, the TRBD1 call made by TCRdb goes unchecked. The CDR3 has 14 residues. Germline V gene lookup returns CDR1 SGHTA and CDR2 FQGNSA. CDR3 sequence: CASNQDRGIGELFF.

This CDR3 reads CASSSDRAVPTNENLFF. The chain recombines TRBV7-9 with TRBJ1-4; no DNA is available, so the TRBD1 call from TCRdb remains unchecked. Germline loops: CDR1 SEHNR, CDR2 FQNEAQ (reference sequence). The CDR3 length is 17 residues.

V usage is TRBV2 and J usage is TRBJ2-7; the TRBD1 assignment by TCRdb is unverifiable without DNA. CDR1 is SNHLY and CDR2 is FYNNEI in the germline V gene. The CDR3 length is 14 residues. CDR3 in amino acids: CASRRLGTAYEQYF.